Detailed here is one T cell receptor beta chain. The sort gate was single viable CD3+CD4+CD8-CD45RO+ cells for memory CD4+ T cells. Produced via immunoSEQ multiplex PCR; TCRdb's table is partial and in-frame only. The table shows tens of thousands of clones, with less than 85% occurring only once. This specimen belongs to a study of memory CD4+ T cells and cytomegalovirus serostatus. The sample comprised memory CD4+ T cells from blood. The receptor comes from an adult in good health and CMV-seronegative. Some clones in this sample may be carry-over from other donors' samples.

CDR3 bases: TGTGCCAGCAGCTTAGCACTAGCGGGGATAGGCGGCGAGCAGTACTTC. This encodes CASSLALAGIGGEQYF. The chain links TRBV7-9 to TRBJ2-7; TRBD2 aligns across 10 bases. Germline CDR1 is SEHNR and CDR2 is FQNEAQ (reference sequence). J lost 6 bases, V lost 0 bases, and 8 bases had no gene match. The CDR3 contains 16 residues.